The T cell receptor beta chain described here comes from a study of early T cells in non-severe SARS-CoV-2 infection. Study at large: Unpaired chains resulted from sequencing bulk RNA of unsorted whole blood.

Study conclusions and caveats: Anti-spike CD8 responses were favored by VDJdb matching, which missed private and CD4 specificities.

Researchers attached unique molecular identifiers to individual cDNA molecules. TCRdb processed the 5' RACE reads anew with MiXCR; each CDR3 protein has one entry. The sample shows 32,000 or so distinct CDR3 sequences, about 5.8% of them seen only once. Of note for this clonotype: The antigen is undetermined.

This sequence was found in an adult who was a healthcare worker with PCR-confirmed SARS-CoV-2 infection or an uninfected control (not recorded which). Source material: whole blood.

In DNA form, the CDR3 reads TGCAGTGCTGACCCGGGGGATACGCAGTATTTT. Translation: CSADPGDTQYF. The chain combines TRBV20-1 with TRBJ2-3; a weak D match, TRBD2 (5 bases). This CDR3 comprises 11 residues. Trimming took 5 bases from V and 6 from J, leaving 9 bases between them. Germline V gene lookup returns CDR1 DFQATT and CDR2 SNEGSKA (reference sequence).